The entry below describes one TCR beta chain. This entry is derived from a study of blood T cell repertoires in COVID-19. As for the study in general: Acute and convalescent COVID-19 samples came from the United States, Italy and Spain.

The method was immunoSEQ multiplex PCR; TCRdb's version includes in-frame clones alone and lacks a portion of them. Counted here are 140,000 to 150,000 clones, almost 90% occurring once; the ten biggest clones make up about 2%. The CDR3 is made up of 18 amino acids. The germline V and J ends were trimmed by 0 bases and 4 bases, with 22 bases remaining between them. CDR1 is MNHEY and CDR2 is SVGEGT in the germline V gene. The clonotype comes from a human donor in a cohort sampled during active COVID-19. Sequencing input: peripheral blood. The gene calls are TRBV6-2 or TRBV6-3 and TRBJ2-7, with D maybe TRBD2 (5 bases). In nucleotides, the CDR3 is TGTGCCAGCAGTTACTCGACGTCAGACGGGATGATCGCGTACGAGCAGTACTTC. Protein: CASSYSTSDGMIAYEQYF.